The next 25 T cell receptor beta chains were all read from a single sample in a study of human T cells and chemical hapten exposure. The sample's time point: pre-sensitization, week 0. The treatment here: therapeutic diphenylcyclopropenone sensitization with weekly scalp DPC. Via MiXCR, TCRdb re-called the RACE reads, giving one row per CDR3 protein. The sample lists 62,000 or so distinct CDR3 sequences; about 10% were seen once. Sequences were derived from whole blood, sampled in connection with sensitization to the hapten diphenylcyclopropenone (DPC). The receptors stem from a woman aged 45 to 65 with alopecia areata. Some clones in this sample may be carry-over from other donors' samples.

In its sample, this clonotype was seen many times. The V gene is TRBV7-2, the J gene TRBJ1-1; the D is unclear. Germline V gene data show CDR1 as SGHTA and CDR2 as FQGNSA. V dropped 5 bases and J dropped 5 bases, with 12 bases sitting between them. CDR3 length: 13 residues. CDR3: CASSQPRRTEAFF. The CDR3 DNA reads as TGTGCCAGCAGCCAGCCCAGACGAACTGAAGCTTTCTTT.

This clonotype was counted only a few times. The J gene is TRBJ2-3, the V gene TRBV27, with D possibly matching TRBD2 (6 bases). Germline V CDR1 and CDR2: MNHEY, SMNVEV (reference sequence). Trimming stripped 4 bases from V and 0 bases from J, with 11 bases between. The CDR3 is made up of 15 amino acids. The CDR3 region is CASSSPGLSTDTQYF. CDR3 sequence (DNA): TGTGCCAGCAGTTCTCCGGGACTGAGCACAGATACGCAGTATTTT.

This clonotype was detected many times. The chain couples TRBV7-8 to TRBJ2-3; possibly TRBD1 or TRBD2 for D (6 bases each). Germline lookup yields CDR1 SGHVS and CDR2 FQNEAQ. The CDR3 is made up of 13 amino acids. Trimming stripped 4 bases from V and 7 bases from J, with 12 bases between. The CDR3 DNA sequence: TGTGCCAGCAGCTCTTGGGGGGCCAATACGCAGTATTTT. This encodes CASSSWGANTQYF.

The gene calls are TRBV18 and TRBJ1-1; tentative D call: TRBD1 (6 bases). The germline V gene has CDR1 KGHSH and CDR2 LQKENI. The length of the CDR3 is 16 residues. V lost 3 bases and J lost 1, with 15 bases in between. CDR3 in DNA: TGTGCCAGCTCACCCTCCCTACAGGGAACGAACACTGAAGCTTTCTTT. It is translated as CASSPSLQGTNTEAFF.

CDR3 DNA: TGTGCCAGCGGACAGTACTGGAGCTCCTACGAGCAGTACTTC. It translates to CASGQYWSSYEQYF. The J gene is TRBJ2-7, the V gene TRBV7-2, with TRBD1 as a possible D gene (6 bases). Germline V CDR1 and CDR2: SGHTA, FQGNSA. Trimming took off 8 bases at V and 0 bases at J, with 14 bases between the two ends. The CDR3 has 14 residues.

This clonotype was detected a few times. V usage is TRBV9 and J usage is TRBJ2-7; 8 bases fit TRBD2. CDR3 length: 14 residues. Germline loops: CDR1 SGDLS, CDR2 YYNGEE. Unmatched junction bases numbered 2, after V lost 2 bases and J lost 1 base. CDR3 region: CASSVGLESYEQYF. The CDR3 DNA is TGTGCCAGCAGCGTGGGACTAGAGTCCTACGAGCAGTACTTC.

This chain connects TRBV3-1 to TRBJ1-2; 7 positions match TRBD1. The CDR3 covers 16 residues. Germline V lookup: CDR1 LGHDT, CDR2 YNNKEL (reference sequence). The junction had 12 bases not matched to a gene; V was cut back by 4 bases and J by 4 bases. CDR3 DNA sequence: TGTGCCAGCAGCCCACATGCCATACAGGGGACCTATGGCTACACCTTC. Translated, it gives CASSPHAIQGTYGYTF. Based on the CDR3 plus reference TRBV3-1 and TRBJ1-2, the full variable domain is DTAVSQTPKYLVTQMGNDKSIKCEQNLGHDTMYWYKQDSKKFLKIMFSYNNKELIINETVPNRFSPKSPDKAHLNLHINSLELGDSAVYFCASSPHAIQGTYGYTFGSGTRLTVV.

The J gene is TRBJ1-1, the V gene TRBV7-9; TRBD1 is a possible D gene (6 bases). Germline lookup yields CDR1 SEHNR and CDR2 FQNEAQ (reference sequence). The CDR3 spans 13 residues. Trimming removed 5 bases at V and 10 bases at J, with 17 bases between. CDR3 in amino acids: CASSTGQGLRAFF. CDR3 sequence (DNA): TGTGCCAGCAGCACGGGGCAGGGGCTTCGAGCTTTCTTT.

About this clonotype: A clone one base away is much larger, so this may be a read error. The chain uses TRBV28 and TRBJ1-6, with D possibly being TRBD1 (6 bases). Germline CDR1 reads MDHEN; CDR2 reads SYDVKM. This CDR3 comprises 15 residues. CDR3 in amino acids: CANSPQQGFNSPLHF. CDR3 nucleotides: TGTGCCAACAGTCCCCAACAGGGTTTCAATTCACCCCTCCACTTT.

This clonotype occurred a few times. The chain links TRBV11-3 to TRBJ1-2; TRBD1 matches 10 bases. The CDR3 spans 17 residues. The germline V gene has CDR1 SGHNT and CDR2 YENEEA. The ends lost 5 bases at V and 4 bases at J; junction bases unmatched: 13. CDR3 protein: CASSPWTGGSPLYGYTF. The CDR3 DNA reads TGTGCCAGCAGCCCCTGGACAGGGGGTTCTCCCCTCTATGGCTACACCTTC.

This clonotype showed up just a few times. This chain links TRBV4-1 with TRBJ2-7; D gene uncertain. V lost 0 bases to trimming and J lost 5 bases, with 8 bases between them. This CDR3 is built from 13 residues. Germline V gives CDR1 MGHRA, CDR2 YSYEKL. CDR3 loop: CASSQEGQDEQYF. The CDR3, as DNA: TGCGCCAGCAGCCAAGAAGGGCAGGACGAGCAGTACTTC.

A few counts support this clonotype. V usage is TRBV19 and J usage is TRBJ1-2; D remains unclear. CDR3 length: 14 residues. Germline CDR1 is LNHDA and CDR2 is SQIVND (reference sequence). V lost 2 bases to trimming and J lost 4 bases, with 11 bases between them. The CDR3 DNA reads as TGTGCCAGTAGTATATTTTCGGAGGCCTATGGCTACACCTTC. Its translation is CASSIFSEAYGYTF. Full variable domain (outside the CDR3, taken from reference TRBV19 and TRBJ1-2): DGGITQSPKYLFRKEGQNVTLSCEQNLNHDAMYWYRQDPGQGLRLIYYSQIVNDFQKGDIAEGYSVSREKKESFPLTVTSAQKNPTAFYLCASSIFSEAYGYTFGSGTRLTVV.

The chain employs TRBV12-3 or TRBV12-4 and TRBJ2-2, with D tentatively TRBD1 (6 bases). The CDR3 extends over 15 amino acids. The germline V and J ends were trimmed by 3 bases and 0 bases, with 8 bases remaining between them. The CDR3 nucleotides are TGTGCCAGCAGTTTCGGGGACACGAACACCGGGGAGCTGTTTTTT. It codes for CASSFGDTNTGELFF.

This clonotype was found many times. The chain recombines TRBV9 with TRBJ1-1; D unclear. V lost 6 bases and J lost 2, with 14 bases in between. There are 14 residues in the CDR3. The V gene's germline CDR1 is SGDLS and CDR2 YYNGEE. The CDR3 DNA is TGTGCCAGCACGGTAGGAACATTCAACACTGAAGCTTTCTTT. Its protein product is CASTVGTFNTEAFF.

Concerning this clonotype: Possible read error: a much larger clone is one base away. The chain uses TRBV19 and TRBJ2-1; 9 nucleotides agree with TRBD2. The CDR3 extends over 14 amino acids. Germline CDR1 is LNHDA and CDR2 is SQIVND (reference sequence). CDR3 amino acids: CACSESGRTTEQFF. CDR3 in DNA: TGTGCCTGTAGTGAAAGCGGGAGGACCACTGAGCAGTTCTTC.

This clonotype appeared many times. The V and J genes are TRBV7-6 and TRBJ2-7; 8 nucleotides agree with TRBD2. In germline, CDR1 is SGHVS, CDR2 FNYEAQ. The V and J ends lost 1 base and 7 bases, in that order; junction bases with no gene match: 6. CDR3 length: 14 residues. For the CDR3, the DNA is TGTGCCAGCAGCTTAGAAACGAGCGGGGGAGAGCAGTACTTC. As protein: CASSLETSGGEQYF.

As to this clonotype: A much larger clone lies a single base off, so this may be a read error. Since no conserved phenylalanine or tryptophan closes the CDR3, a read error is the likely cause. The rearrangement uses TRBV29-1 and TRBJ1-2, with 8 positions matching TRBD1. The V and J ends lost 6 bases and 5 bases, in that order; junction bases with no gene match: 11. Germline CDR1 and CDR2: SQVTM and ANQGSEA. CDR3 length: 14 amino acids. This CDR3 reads CSVGRGTGEYGYTY. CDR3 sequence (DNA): TGCAGCGTAGGAAGAGGGACAGGAGAATATGGCTACACCTAC.

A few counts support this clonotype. The CDR3 DNA sequence: TGTGCCAGCTCGTCCGGGAGCAATCAGCCCCAGCATTTT. It codes for CASSSGSNQPQHF. The chain combines TRBV18 with TRBJ1-5; D is uncertain. The CDR3 is 13 amino acids. Looked up from germline, CDR1 is KGHSH and CDR2 is LQKENI. V lost 6 bases and J lost 1, with 7 bases in between.

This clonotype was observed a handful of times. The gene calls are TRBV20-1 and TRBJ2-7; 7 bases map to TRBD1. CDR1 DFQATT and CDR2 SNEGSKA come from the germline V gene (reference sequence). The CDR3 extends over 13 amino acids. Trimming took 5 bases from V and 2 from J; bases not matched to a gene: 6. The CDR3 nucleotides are TGCAGTGCTTCGACAGGGTTTCCCTACGAGCAGTACTTC. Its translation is CSASTGFPYEQYF.

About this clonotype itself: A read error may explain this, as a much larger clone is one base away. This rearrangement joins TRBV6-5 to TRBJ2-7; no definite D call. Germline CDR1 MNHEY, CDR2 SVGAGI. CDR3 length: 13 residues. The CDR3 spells CACSLSPTYEQYF. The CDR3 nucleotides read TGTGCCTGCAGTTTATCGCCGACCTACGAGCAGTACTTC.

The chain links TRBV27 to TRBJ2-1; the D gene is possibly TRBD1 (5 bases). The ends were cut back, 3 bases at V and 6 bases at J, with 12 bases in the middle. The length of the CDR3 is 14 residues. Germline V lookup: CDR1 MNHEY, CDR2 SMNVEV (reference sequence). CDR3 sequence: CASSFQGRINEQFF. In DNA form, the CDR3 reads TGTGCCAGCAGTTTTCAGGGAAGGATCAATGAGCAGTTCTTC.

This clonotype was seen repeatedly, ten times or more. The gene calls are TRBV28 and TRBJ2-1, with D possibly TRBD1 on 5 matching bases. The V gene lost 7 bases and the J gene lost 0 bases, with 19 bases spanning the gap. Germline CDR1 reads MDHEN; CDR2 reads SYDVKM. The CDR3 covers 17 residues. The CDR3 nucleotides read TGTGCCAGCAAACCGCAGGGCCTACAAAGCTCCTACAATGAGCAGTTCTTC. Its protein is CASKPQGLQSSYNEQFF. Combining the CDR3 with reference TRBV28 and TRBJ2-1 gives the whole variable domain DVKVTQSSRYLVKRTGEKVFLECVQDMDHENMFWYRQDPGLGLRLIYFSYDVKMKEKGDIPEGYSVSREKKERFSLILESASTNQTSMYLCASKPQGLQSSYNEQFFGPGTRLTVL.

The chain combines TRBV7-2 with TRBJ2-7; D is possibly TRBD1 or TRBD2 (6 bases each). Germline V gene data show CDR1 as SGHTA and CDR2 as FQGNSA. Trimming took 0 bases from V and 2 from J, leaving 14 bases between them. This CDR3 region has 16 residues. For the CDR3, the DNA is TGTGCCAGCAGCTTAGCGGCGACGGGGGCCCCCTACGAGCAGTACTTC. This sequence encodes CASSLAATGAPYEQYF.

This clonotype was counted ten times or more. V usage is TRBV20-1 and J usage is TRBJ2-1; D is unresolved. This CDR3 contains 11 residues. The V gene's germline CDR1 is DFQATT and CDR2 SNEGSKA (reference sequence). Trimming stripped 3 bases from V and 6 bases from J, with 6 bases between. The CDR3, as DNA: TGCAGTGCTAGGAATATCAATGAGCAGTTCTTC. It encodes CSARNINEQFF.

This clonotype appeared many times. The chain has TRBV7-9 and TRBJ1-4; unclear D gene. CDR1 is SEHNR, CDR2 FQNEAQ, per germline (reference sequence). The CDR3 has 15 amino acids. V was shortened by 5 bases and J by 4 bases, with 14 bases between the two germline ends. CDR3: CASSPRELRNEKLFF. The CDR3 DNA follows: TGTGCCAGCAGCCCCCGGGAGCTGCGTAATGAAAAACTGTTTTTT.